This T cell receptor (beta chain) was captured in a study of CDR3 diversity in severe acne. TCRdb reprocessed the PCR reads with MiXCR, giving one entry per CDR3 protein. The sample contains about 85,000 distinct CDR3 sequences, 45% to 50% of which appear only once. This clonotype has a handful of counts. V dropped 7 bases and J dropped 0 bases, with 30 bases sitting between them. The CDR3 extends over 20 amino acids. Germline CDR1 is MNHEY and CDR2 is SVGEGT. This TCR derives from a male donor in good health, serving as a control. The sample taken for sequencing was blood. The chain uses TRBV6-2 or TRBV6-3 and TRBJ1-1; maybe TRBD1 (5 bases). The CDR3 is CASIPPSEPGAVPMNTEAFF. For the CDR3, the DNA is TGTGCCAGCATCCCGCCGAGCGAGCCTGGGGCTGTTCCCATGAACACTGAAGCTTTCTTT.